This T cell receptor beta chain derives from a study of T cells in Graves' hyperthyroidism and ophthalmopathy. PBMCs were derived from 7.5 to 10 ml fresh peripheral blood. RNA transcripts were the template for amplifying TCR beta CDR3 regions. First-round RT-PCR of the TCR CDR3 relied on the HTBI primer set. TCRdb ran MiXCR on the multiplex PCR reads and lists one entry per CDR3 protein. Of fewer than 450,000 distinct CDR3 sequences listed, around 15% were seen once; the top ten hold roughly 19%. This clonotype was counted between two and nine times. CDR3 size: 16 residues. Germline V gives CDR1 MNHNS, CDR2 SASEGT. V was cut by 6 bases and J by 8 bases, with 25 bases left in between.

Sequenced material: blood. The source of this sequence is a woman aged 55-70 years with Graves' ophthalmopathy. The chain combines TRBV6-1 with TRBJ1-2; D call uncertain. CDR3 DNA sequence: TGTGCCAGCAGGGGCTCGACACCCGGCGAGTCCGGGGGCTACACCTTC. Its protein product is CASRGSTPGESGGYTF.